This T cell receptor beta chain was identified in a study of OX40 agonist ivuxolimab in advanced cancers. Turning to the overall study: Ivuxolimab was an agonistic, fully human IgG2 monoclonal antibody directed against OX40 (CD134), a costimulatory receptor. Intravenous ivuxolimab was administered to patients every 2 weeks at six dose levels: 0.01, 0.1, 0.3, 1.5, 3 and 10 mg/kg. Among the approximately 50 dose-escalation patients, roughly 20 had hepatocellular carcinoma, 15 or so melanoma, 9 renal cell carcinoma and 9 head and neck cancer. In the dose-escalation cohort, around four fifths of patients were male, and the mean age was roughly 60 years with a range of roughly 23 to 90. Prior anti-PD-1, anti-PD-L1 or anti-CTLA-4 therapy was permitted, and checkpoint inhibitors had been received by about two fifths of dose-escalation patients. Three dose-escalation patients achieved partial responses, one with hepatocellular carcinoma and two with cutaneous melanoma. Peripheral TCRbeta sequencing aimed to test whether ivuxolimab altered TCR sequence diversity and caused clonal T-cell expansion. The paper reports the monotherapy dose-escalation portion (N = 52 patients) of the phase I ivuxolimab trial.

For this clone: No antigen is known for it. No clone much larger than this one lies a single base away; base qualities are absent.

To sequence the TCRbeta CDR3 region, genomic DNA was isolated from the sorted cells. The immunoSEQ Assay was used to sequence the TCRbeta CDR3 regions. TCRdb stores this immuneACCESS table with in-frame sequences only. Part of the clones is absent; in the studies checked, under half of the shortfall reflects unresolved V genes, and no reason is known for the rest. Within this sample are tens of thousands of clones, with approximately 86% of them counted one time only. About 2.7% of the sample lies in the top ten. Patients with a history of autoimmune disease or receiving systemic immunosuppression were excluded from the trial. Peripheral blood for TCR sequencing was drawn from every dose cohort at baseline, at cycle 4 day 1 and at cycle 7 day 1. The samples were taken from a phase I, first-in-human, multicenter, open-label dose-escalation trial of ivuxolimab. Adults with locally advanced or metastatic melanoma, renal cell carcinoma, hepatocellular carcinoma or head and neck squamous cell carcinoma were enrolled in the trial. Before TCR sequencing, CD4+ T cells and CD8+ T cells from peripheral blood were sorted into separate populations.

Broad study findings and their caveats: After ivuxolimab, CD8+ T cells had more expanded clones than CD4+ T cells on average. Low levels of normalized T-cell clonal expansion were also seen in some patients who did not respond. In the 0.1-3.0 mg/kg groups, partial responders were among the patients with the lowest normalized peripheral clonal expansion, particularly in CD8+ T cells. Antigen specificity was not determined for the clonally expanded peripheral T cells. At doses from 0.1 to 3.0 mg/kg, clonal expansion was seen in both CD4+ and CD8+ blood T cells between baseline and week 6.

The CDR3 goes from the cysteine to the phenylalanine over 19 residues. The entry retains the CDR3 DNA only, 57 bases that are in frame from base 1. Germline trimming amounts to 4 bases on V and 1 base on J, with 18 as the count of junction bases outside the gene matches. In the germline V gene, CDR1 corresponds to SGHNT and CDR2 to YENEEA. The clonotype was recovered from an adult with an advanced solid tumor such as melanoma, head and neck, liver or kidney cancer. Recombination connected TRBV11-3 to TRBJ1-1, with TRBD1 identical over 7 junction bases. Sequencing used CD4+ or CD8+ T cells sorted from blood, obtained in a trial of the OX40 agonist ivuxolimab. The CDR3 reads CASSSFLGGPRDRNTEAFF. In nucleotide form, the sequence is TGTGCCAGCAGCTCCTTCCTGGGGGGGCCCCGGGACAGGAACACTGAAGCTTTCTTT.